This entry lists 16 T cell receptor beta chains sequenced from one sample in a study of CD8 T cells in Susac syndrome. Random-hexamer reverse transcription was applied to about 0.45 to 1 ug RNA. One entry per CDR3 protein, called by TCRdb with MiXCR from the immunoSEQ multiplex PCR reads. The sample yields more than 150,000 distinct CDR3 sequences, about 93% seen once. The sequenced material came from CD4+ T cells from PBMCs. The receptors derive from a human donor in good health.

The chain links TRBV30 to TRBJ2-7, with 7 bases matching TRBD1. Looked up from germline, CDR1 is GTSNPN and CDR2 is SVGIG (reference sequence). V lost 2 bases to trimming and J lost 2 bases; unmatched junction nucleotides: 15. The CDR3 sequence is 17 residues long. CDR3 nucleotides: TGTGCCTGGAGTCGCGCTGGGAGTCCGGGACAGACCTACGAGCAGTACTTC. Translating it yields CAWSRAGSPGQTYEQYF.

This chain uses TRBV19 with TRBJ1-2, with D possibly being TRBD1 (6 bases). The length of the CDR3 is 17 residues. Germline V gives CDR1 LNHDA, CDR2 SQIVND (reference sequence). The germline V and J ends were trimmed by 3 bases and 5 bases, with 22 bases remaining between them. The CDR3 DNA is TGTGCCAGTAGTATTCTACCCTCGGAAAATAGGGGGTATGGCTACACCTTC. This translates into CASSILPSENRGYGYTF. Full variable domain (missing parts from reference TRBV19 and TRBJ1-2): DGGITQSPKYLFRKEGQNVTLSCEQNLNHDAMYWYRQDPGQGLRLIYYSQIVNDFQKGDIAEGYSVSREKKESFPLTVTSAQKNPTAFYLCASSILPSENRGYGYTFGSGTRLTVV.

CDR3 in DNA: TGTGCCAGCAGTTCCGGGACAGGGGGCACAGATACGCAGTATTTT. Encoded protein: CASSSGTGGTDTQYF. The rearrangement uses TRBV7-9 and TRBJ2-3, with 10 bases identical to TRBD1. CDR1 SEHNR and CDR2 FQNEAQ come from the germline V gene (reference sequence). The CDR3 is 15 residues long. V shed 6 bases, J shed 1 base, and the junction held 4 bases outside the gene matches.

This chain joins TRBV14 and TRBJ2-1; a weak D match, TRBD2 (7 bases). CDR3 length equals 16 residues. Trimming left V 6 bases short and J 2 bases short, with 17 bases between. In germline, CDR1 is SGHDN, CDR2 FVKESK. This CDR3 reads CASSPLGGHTYNEQFF. The CDR3 bases are TGTGCCAGCAGTCCATTGGGGGGGCACACCTACAATGAGCAGTTCTTC.

This clonotype was recorded a few times. V gene TRBV29-1 combines with J gene TRBJ2-5; tentatively, D is TRBD2 (5 bases). The CDR3 consists of 11 residues. The ends were cut back, 7 bases at V and 0 bases at J, with 6 bases in the middle. The germline CDR1 and CDR2 sequences are SQVTM and ANQGSEA. The CDR3 DNA follows: TGCAGCGCGAGGGACCAAGAGACCCAGTACTTC. Protein sequence: CSARDQETQYF. The complete variable domain, with remaining parts taken from reference TRBV29-1 and TRBJ2-5, reads SAVISQKPSRDICQRGTSLTIQCQVDSQVTMMFWYRQQPGQSLTLIATANQGSEATYESGFVIDKFPISRPNLTFSTLTVSNMSPEDSSIYLCSARDQETQYFGPGTRLLVL.

The chain has TRBV15 and TRBJ2-7, with TRBD1 identical over 7 bases. The CDR3 length is 15 residues. Trimming took 0 bases from V and 5 from J; bases not matched to a gene: 7. Germline values: CDR1 LNHNV, CDR2 YYDKDF (reference sequence). In DNA, the CDR3 is TGTGCCACCAGCAGAGAGGTCGACAGGGTGCACGAGCAGTACTTC. Protein sequence: CATSREVDRVHEQYF.

This sequence joins TRBV29-1 and TRBJ2-1, with D hard to call. Germline values: CDR1 SQVTM, CDR2 ANQGSEA. V was clipped by 4 bases and J by 7 bases, with 11 bases between them. The CDR3 runs 12 residues. CDR3 sequence reads: CSVVGEWNEQFF. CDR3 DNA: TGCAGCGTTGTCGGTGAGTGGAATGAGCAGTTCTTC.

The gene calls are TRBV11-2 and TRBJ2-7, with 7 bases aligning to TRBD1. Germline V gene data show CDR1 as SGHAT and CDR2 as FQNNGV. The CDR3 extends over 14 amino acids. J lost 9 bases, V lost 5 bases, and 13 bases had no gene match. The DNA for the CDR3 is TGTGCCAGCAGCAAAGGGGGCCCACGGATATGGCAGTACTTC. Its translation is CASSKGGPRIWQYF.

The chain employs TRBV20-1 and TRBJ2-1; 9 bases agree with TRBD2. The CDR3 contains 15 residues. CDR1 DFQATT and CDR2 SNEGSKA come from the germline V gene (reference sequence). V was clipped by 3 bases and J by 6 bases; unmatched bases: 9. In DNA, the CDR3 is TGCAGTGCTAGGAGGGCTAGCGGGGTACCCAATGAGCAGTTCTTC. Translation: CSARRASGVPNEQFF.

The chain recombines TRBV19 with TRBJ1-5; D is unresolved. The CDR3 covers 15 residues. Trimming removed 3 bases from V and 6 bases from J, with 15 bases in between. The germline CDR1 and CDR2 sequences are LNHDA and SQIVND (reference sequence). The CDR3 DNA follows: TGTGCCAGTAGTATGACGGTCCAATCCAGTCAGCCCCAGCATTTT. This encodes CASSMTVQSSQPQHF.

The J gene is TRBJ2-5, the V gene TRBV20-1; 12 bases line up with TRBD2. This CDR3 has 15 residues. The V segment lost 1 base and the J segment 7 bases; nucleotides outside the gene matches: 7. The germline V gene encodes CDR1 DFQATT and CDR2 SNEGSKA (reference sequence). The CDR3 nucleotides read TGCAGTGCTAGAGCTCCGACTAGCGGGGGAGGGACCCAGTACTTC. This gives the protein CSARAPTSGGGTQYF.

J is TRBJ2-7 and V is TRBV12-3 or TRBV12-4, with a weak D call TRBD1 (5 bases). V shed 8 bases and J shed 6 bases, with 11 bases lying between them. The CDR3 is made up of 11 amino acids. The CDR3 spells CASASGSEQYF. As DNA, the CDR3 is TGTGCCAGCGCATCAGGGTCCGAGCAGTACTTC.

This chain uses TRBV20-1 with TRBJ1-1; TRBD1 aligns across 7 bases. The V gene end was trimmed by 4 bases and the J gene end by 11 bases; junction bases not matched to a gene: 10. The CDR3 has 12 residues. CDR1 DFQATT and CDR2 SNEGSKA come from the germline V gene (reference sequence). The CDR3 region is CSANRQGDFAFF. CDR3 bases: TGCAGTGCTAACCGACAGGGCGATTTTGCTTTCTTT.

The gene calls are TRBV12-3 or TRBV12-4 and TRBJ1-1; D perhaps matches TRBD1 (5 bases). The V gene lost 5 bases and the J gene lost 7 bases, with 11 bases spanning the gap. The CDR3 has 12 amino acids. The CDR3 DNA reads as TGTGCCAGCAGTGCTCAGGGTGGTGAAGCTTTCTTT. Translation: CASSAQGGEAFF.

DNA for the CDR3: TGTGCCAGTACCGACAACTACAATGAGCAGTTCTTC. Translation gives CASTDNYNEQFF. The gene calls are TRBV19 and TRBJ2-1, with D hard to call. The germline gives CDR1 LNHDA, CDR2 SQIVND (reference sequence). The V gene lost 7 bases and the J gene lost 3 bases, with 7 bases spanning the gap. This CDR3 has 12 residues.

This clonotype was observed once. V gene TRBV12-3 or TRBV12-4 combines with J gene TRBJ1-4; 12 bases fit TRBD1. The length of the CDR3 is 15 residues. Trimming removed 2 bases from V and 11 bases from J; junction bases left unmatched: 6. The CDR3 nucleotides are TGTGCCAGCAGTTTAACGGGACAGGGGGCGCAGAAACTGTTTTTT. The encoded protein is CASSLTGQGAQKLFF.